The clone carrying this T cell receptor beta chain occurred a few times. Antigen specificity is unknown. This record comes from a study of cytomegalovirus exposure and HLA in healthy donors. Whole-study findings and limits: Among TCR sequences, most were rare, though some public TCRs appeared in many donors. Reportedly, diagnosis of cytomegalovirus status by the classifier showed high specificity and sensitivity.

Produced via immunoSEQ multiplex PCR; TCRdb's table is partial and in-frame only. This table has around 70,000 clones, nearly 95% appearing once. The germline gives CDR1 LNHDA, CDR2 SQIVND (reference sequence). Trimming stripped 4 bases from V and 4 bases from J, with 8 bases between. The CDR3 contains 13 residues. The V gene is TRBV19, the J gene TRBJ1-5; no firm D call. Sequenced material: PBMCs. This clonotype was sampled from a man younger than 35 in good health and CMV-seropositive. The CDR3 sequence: CASSKTANQPQHF. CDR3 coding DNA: TGTGCCAGTAGTAAAACAGCAAATCAGCCCCAGCATTTT.